This T cell receptor beta chain was recovered during a study of blood T cell repertoires in COVID-19. Background on the study: T cells, B-cell-depleted T cells, or PBMCs provided the cDNA or gDNA that served as material.

Under the authors' procedure: Amplification of reference gene primers provided the estimated nucleated cell counts. The repertoire was sequenced with immunoSEQ multiplex PCR; TCRdb's copy has only in-frame clones and lacks some. The V and J calls and clone size are taken from that table; D and trimming were inferred from the DNA. The repertoire holds 250,000 or so clones, with about 89% as singletons. The specimen sequenced was peripheral blood. This clonotype was sampled from a man between 35 and 55 years old with active or convalescent COVID-19.

CDR3 bases: TGTGCCAGCAGCTATCTTAGCGGTTACAATGAGCAGTTCTTC. As protein: CASSYLSGYNEQFF. The chain carries TRBV11-3 and TRBJ2-1; tentative D call: TRBD2 (6 bases). Germline V gives CDR1 SGHNT, CDR2 YENEEA. The germline V and J ends were trimmed by 4 bases and 4 bases, with 11 bases remaining between them. The CDR3 has 14 amino acids.